The 14 T cell receptor beta chains in this list originate from one sample, sequenced in a study of cytomegalovirus exposure and HLA in healthy donors (dated by TCRdb to about 2017). Libraries came from the immunoSEQ multiplex PCR assay. Here the immuneACCESS table is served through TCRdb, limited to in-frame sequences with V and J called. Missing clones are a known gap in these copies; in checked studies unresolved V genes cover under half, and the rest lacks a known reason. A total of about 160,000 clones appear in this sample, approximately 86% of them only once. The ten largest make up more than 2% of the sample. The sequenced sample was PBMCs. The receptors shown here come from a woman in her late teens or twenties in good health and CMV-seronegative.

The rearrangement links TRBV7-9 to TRBJ1-2; TRBD1 matches 9 bases. The J segment lost 0 bases and the V segment lost 3 bases, leaving 8 bases of the junction unmatched. The germline gives CDR1 SEHNR, CDR2 FQNEAQ (reference sequence). This CDR3 spans 17 amino acids. The CDR3 spells CASSFTGGNQANYGYTF. DNA for the CDR3: TGTGCCAGCAGCTTTACAGGGGGCAATCAGGCTAACTATGGCTACACCTTC.

V and J are TRBV5-4 and TRBJ2-7, with 7 nucleotides matching TRBD1. V trimming: 0 bases; J trimming: 3 bases; junction bases outside the gene matches: 9. This CDR3 region has 16 residues. Germline loops: CDR1 SGHNT, CDR2 YYREEE (reference sequence). The chain's CDR3 is CASSLARDSQDYEQYF. In DNA form, the CDR3 reads TGTGCCAGCAGCTTGGCTAGGGACAGCCAAGACTACGAGCAGTACTTC.

This chain uses TRBV15 with TRBJ2-3, with TRBD2 identical over 14 bases. V lost 4 bases to trimming and J lost 5 bases; unmatched junction nucleotides: 5. Germline CDR1 and CDR2: LNHNV and YYDKDF (reference sequence). The length of the CDR3 is 16 residues. CDR3 region: CATSTGTSGSRDTQYF. DNA for the CDR3: TGTGCCACCAGCACAGGGACTAGCGGGAGTAGAGATACGCAGTATTTT.

In regard to this clone: The sample contains more than one DNA sequence encoding this CDR3. The chain uses TRBV18 and TRBJ1-2; a weak D match, TRBD1 (5 bases). The V end lost 3 bases, the J end lost 3 bases, and 8 bases lay between the germline ends. Germline CDR1 is KGHSH and CDR2 is LQKENI. The CDR3 is 13 residues long. DNA of the CDR3: TGTGCCAGCTCACCCCAGGGTTACTATGGCTACACCTTC. The encoded protein is CASSPQGYYGYTF.

The chain employs TRBV4-1 and TRBJ2-5, with D possibly being TRBD2 (6 bases). The V gene's germline CDR1 is MGHRA and CDR2 YSYEKL. CDR3 length equals 16 residues. V was shortened by 3 bases and J by 5 bases, with 19 bases between the two germline ends. CDR3 sequence: CASSHTGGGFWETQYF. Written as DNA, the CDR3 is TGCGCCAGCAGCCATACCGGGGGAGGTTTCTGGGAGACCCAGTACTTC.

The J gene is TRBJ1-4, the V gene TRBV9; D not resolved. This CDR3 region has 14 residues. V was pared by 0 bases and J by 8 bases, with 11 bases between. The germline CDR1 and CDR2 sequences are SGDLS and YYNGEE. CDR3 nucleotide sequence: TGTGCCAGCAGCGTAGGACTGCCACGAGAAAAACTGTTTTTT. As protein: CASSVGLPREKLFF.

The rearrangement uses TRBV19 and TRBJ1-2; 7 nucleotides agree with TRBD1. The V and J ends lost 4 bases and 7 bases, in that order; junction bases with no gene match: 18. This CDR3 region has 17 residues. Germline V gene sequence: CDR1 LNHDA, CDR2 SQIVND (reference sequence). Here the CDR3 reads CASSNTLDRAYQSGYTF. The CDR3 region has the DNA TGTGCCAGTAGTAATACCCTTGACAGGGCCTACCAGAGTGGCTACACCTTC.

The chain uses TRBV5-1 and TRBJ2-7; tentative D call: TRBD1 (7 bases). Between the trimmed V and J ends, which lost 1 base and 6 bases, there was a span of 8 bases. Germline CDR1 and CDR2: SGHRS and YFSETQ. The CDR3 is 12 amino acids. The CDR3, as DNA: TGCGCCAGCAGCTTGCAGGGGGGCGAGCAGTACTTC. Protein product: CASSLQGGEQYF.

The chain recombines TRBV4-3 with TRBJ2-7, with D perhaps matching TRBD1 (5 bases). CDR1 is LGHNA, CDR2 YSLEER, per germline. The length of the CDR3 is 14 residues. V gave up 0 bases and J gave up 2 bases, with 8 bases separating them. The CDR3 is CASSQDIGAYEQYF. In nucleotides, the CDR3 is TGCGCCAGCAGCCAAGATATAGGGGCCTACGAGCAGTACTTC.

The chain combines TRBV5-5 with TRBJ1-5; 9 nucleotides line up with TRBD1. V lost 7 bases, J lost 4 bases, and 9 bases stayed unmatched. Germline CDR1 is SGHKS and CDR2 is YYEKEE (reference sequence). The CDR3 runs to 15 residues. CDR3 sequence (DNA): TGTGCCAGCGCCCCCGACAGGGGGGCAAATCAGCCCCAGCATTTT. Protein sequence: CASAPDRGANQPQHF.

The chain links TRBV4-3 to TRBJ2-7; maybe TRBD1 (5 bases). The CDR3 is 14 amino acids. V lost 4 bases, J lost 2 bases, and 12 bases lay in between. Germline CDR1 is LGHNA and CDR2 is YSLEER. CDR3 residues: CASSLSLGPYEQYF. In DNA, the CDR3 is TGCGCCAGCAGCCTTTCCCTGGGGCCCTACGAGCAGTACTTC.

V is TRBV19 and J is TRBJ2-7; D is unclear. Between the trimmed V and J ends, which lost 7 bases and 4 bases, there was a span of 20 bases. The germline CDR1 and CDR2 sequences are LNHDA and SQIVND (reference sequence). CDR3 length: 15 residues. CDR3 DNA: TGTGCCAGTACAGGCCCCTCGGCGAAATCTTACGAGCAGTACTTC. This codes for CASTGPSAKSYEQYF.

V and J are TRBV4-1 and TRBJ1-5, with D unclear. This CDR3 has 13 residues. Between the trimmed V and J ends, which lost 0 bases and 12 bases, there was a span of 12 bases. Germline V gives CDR1 MGHRA, CDR2 YSYEKL. The CDR3 DNA sequence: TGCGCCAGCAGCCAAGAGAGCGTCGGGAGCCAGCATTTT. Protein: CASSQESVGSQHF.

The chain couples TRBV6-4 to TRBJ2-3; 9 bases match TRBD2. CDR1 and CDR2 (germline): MRHNA, SNTAGT. The J segment lost 1 base and the V segment lost 4 bases, leaving 0 bases of the junction unmatched. The length of the CDR3 is 14 residues. CDR3 sequence (DNA): TGTGCCAGCAGTGGACTAGCGGGCACAGATACGCAGTATTTT. It specifies CASSGLAGTDTQYF.